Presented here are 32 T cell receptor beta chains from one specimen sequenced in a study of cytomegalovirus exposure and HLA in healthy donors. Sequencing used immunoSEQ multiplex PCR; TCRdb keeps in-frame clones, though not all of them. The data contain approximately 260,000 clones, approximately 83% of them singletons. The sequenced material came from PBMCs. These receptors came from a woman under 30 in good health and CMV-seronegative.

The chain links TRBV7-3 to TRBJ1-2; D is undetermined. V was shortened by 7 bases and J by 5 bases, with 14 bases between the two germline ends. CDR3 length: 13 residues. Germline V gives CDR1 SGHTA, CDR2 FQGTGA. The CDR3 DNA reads TGTGCCAGCACCCAGCCGAGCGTGTATGGCTACACCTTC. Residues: CASTQPSVYGYTF.

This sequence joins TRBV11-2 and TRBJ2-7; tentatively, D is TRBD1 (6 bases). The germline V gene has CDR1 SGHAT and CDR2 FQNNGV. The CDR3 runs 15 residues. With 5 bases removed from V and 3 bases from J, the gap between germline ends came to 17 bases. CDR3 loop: CASSHDPGQNYEQYF. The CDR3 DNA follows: TGTGCCAGCAGCCACGATCCGGGACAAAACTACGAGCAGTACTTC.

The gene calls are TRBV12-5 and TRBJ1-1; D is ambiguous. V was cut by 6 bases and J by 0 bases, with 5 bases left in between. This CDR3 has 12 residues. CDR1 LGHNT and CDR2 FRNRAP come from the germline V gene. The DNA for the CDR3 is TGTGCTAGTGGACGAGTGAACACTGAAGCTTTCTTT. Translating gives CASGRVNTEAFF.

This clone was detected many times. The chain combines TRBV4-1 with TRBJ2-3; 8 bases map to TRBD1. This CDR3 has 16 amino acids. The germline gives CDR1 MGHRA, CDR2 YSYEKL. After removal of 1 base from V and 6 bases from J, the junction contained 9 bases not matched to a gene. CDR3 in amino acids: CASSQGPARGRDTQYF. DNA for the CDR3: TGCGCCAGCAGCCAAGGACCAGCCAGGGGGCGGGATACGCAGTATTTT.

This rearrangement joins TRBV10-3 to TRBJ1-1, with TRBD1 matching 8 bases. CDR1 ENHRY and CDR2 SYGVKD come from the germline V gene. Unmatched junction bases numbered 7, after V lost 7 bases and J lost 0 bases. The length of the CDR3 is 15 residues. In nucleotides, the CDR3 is TGTGCCATCACTCGGACAGGGCAGGTGAACACTGAAGCTTTCTTT. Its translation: CAITRTGQVNTEAFF.

CDR3: CASSLAGKTEAFF. The CDR3 nucleotides are TGTGCCAGCAGTCTGGCGGGAAAGACTGAAGCTTTCTTT. The chain has TRBV6-5 and TRBJ1-1, with no clear D. The CDR3 extends over 13 amino acids. V was trimmed by 5 bases and J by 5 bases, leaving 12 bases between them. Per the germline V gene, CDR1 is MNHEY and CDR2 is SVGAGI.

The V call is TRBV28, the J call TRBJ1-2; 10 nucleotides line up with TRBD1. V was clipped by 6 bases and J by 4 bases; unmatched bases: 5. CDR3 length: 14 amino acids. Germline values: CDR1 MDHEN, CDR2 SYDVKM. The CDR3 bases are TGTGCCAGCAGGACAGGGGGCGGTGGCTATGGCTACACCTTC. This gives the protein CASRTGGGGYGYTF.

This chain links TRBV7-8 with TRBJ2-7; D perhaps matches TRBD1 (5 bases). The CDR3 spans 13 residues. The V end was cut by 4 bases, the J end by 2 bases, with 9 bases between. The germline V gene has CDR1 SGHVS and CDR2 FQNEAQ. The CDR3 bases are TGTGCCAGCAGCTCAGACAGAACCTACGAGCAGTACTTC. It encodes CASSSDRTYEQYF.

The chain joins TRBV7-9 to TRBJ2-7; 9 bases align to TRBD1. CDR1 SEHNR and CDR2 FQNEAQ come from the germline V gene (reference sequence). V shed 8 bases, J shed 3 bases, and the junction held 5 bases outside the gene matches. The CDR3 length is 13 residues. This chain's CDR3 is CASRDRDDYEQYF. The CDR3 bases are TGTGCCAGCCGGGACAGGGATGACTACGAGCAGTACTTC.

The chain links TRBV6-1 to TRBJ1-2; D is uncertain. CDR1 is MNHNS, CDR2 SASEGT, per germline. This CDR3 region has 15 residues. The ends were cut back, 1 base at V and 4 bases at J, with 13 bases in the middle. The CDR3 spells CASSEEAGGSYGYTF. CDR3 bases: TGTGCCAGCAGTGAAGAGGCAGGAGGATCCTATGGCTACACCTTC.

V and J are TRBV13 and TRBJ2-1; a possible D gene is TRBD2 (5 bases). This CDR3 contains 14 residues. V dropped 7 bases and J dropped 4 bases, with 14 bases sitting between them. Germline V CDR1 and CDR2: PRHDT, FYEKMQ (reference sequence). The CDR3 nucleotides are TGTGCCAGCACCAAGCGGAGACTATACAATGAGCAGTTCTTC. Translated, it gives CASTKRRLYNEQFF. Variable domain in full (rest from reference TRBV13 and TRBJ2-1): AAGVIQSPRHLIKEKRETATLKCYPIPRHDTVYWYQQGPGQDPQFLISFYEKMQSDKGSIPDRFSAQQFSDYHSELNMSSLELGDSALYFCASTKRRLYNEQFFGPGTRLTVL.

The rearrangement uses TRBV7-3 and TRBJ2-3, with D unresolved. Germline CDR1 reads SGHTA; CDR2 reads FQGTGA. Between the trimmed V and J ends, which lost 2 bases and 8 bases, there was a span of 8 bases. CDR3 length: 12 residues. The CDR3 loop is CASSLSSGTQYF. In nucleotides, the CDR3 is TGTGCCAGCAGCTTATCCTCCGGTACGCAGTATTTT.

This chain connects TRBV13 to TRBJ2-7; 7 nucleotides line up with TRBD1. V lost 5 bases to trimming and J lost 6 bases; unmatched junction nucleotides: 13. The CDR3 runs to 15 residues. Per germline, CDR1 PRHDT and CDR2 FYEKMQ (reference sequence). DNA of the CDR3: TGTGCCAGCAGCGGACGGGACAGTAGAAATGGCGAGCAGTACTTC. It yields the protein CASSGRDSRNGEQYF.

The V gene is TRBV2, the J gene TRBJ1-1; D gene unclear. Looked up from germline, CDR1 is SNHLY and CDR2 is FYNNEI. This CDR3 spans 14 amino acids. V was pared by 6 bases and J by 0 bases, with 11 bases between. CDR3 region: CASRSDSLNTEAFF. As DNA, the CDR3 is TGTGCCAGCAGGTCCGACTCCCTGAACACTGAAGCTTTCTTT.

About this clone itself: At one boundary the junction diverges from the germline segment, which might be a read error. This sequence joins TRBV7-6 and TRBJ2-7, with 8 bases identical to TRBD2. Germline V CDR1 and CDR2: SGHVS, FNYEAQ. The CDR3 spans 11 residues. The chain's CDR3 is CASTPWRGDNF. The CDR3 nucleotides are TGTGCCAGCACCCCCTGGCGGGGGGACAACTTC.

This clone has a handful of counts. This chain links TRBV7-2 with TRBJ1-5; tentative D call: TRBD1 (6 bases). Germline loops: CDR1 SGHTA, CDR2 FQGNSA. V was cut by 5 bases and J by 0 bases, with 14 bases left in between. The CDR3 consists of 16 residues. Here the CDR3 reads CASSRRQANSNQPQHF. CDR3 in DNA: TGTGCCAGCAGCCGAAGACAGGCCAATAGCAATCAGCCCCAGCATTTT.

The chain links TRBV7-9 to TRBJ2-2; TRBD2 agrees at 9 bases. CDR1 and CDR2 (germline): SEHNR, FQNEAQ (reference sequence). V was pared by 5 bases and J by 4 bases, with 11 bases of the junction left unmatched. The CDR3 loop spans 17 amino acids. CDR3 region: CASSPSRAGGATGELFF. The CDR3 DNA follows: TGTGCCAGCAGCCCCTCCCGGGCGGGGGGGGCCACCGGGGAGCTGTTTTTT. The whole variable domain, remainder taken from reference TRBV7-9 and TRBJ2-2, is DTGVSQNPRHKITKRGQNVTFRCDPISEHNRLYWYRQTLGQGPEFLTYFQNEAQLEKSRLLSDRFSAERPKGSFSTLEIQRTEQGDSAMYLCASSPSRAGGATGELFFGEGSRLTVL.

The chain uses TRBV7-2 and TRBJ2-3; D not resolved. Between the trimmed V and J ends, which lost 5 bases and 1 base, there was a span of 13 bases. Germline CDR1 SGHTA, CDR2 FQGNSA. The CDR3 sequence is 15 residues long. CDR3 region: CASSRAPGGTDTQYF. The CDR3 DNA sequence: TGTGCCAGCAGCCGAGCCCCGGGTGGCACAGATACGCAGTATTTT.

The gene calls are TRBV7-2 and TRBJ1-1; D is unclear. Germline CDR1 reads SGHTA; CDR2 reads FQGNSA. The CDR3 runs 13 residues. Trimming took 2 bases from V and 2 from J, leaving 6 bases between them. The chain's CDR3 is CASSLYRNTEAFF. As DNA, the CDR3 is TGTGCCAGCAGCTTATACAGAAACACTGAAGCTTTCTTT.

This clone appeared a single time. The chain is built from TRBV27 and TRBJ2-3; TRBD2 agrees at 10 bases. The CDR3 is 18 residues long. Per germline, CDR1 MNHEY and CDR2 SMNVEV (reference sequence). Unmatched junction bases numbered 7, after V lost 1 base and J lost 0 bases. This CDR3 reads CASSLFSGGLYSTDTQYF. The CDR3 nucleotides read TGTGCCAGCAGTTTATTTAGCGGGGGGCTATATAGCACAGATACGCAGTATTTT.

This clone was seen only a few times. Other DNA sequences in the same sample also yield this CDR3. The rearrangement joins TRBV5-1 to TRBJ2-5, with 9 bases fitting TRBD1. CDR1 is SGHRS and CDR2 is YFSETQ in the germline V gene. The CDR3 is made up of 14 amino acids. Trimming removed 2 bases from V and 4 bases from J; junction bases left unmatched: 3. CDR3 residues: CASSLTGGGETQYF. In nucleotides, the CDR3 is TGCGCCAGCAGCTTAACAGGGGGCGGAGAGACCCAGTACTTC.

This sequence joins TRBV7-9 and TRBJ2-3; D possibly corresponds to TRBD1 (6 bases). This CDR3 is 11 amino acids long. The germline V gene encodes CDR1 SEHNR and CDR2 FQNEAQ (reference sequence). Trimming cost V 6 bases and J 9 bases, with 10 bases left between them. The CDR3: CASRGAETQYF. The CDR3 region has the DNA TGTGCCAGCAGGGGGGCGGAGACGCAGTATTTT. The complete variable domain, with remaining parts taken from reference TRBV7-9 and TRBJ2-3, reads DTGVSQNPRHKITKRGQNVTFRCDPISEHNRLYWYRQTLGQGPEFLTYFQNEAQLEKSRLLSDRFSAERPKGSFSTLEIQRTEQGDSAMYLCASRGAETQYFGPGTRLTVL.

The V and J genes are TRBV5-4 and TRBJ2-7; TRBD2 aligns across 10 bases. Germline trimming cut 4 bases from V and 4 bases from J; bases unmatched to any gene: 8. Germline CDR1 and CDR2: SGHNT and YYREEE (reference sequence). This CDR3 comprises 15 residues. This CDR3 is CASSVTSGKSYEQYF. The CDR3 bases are TGTGCCAGCAGCGTTACTAGCGGGAAGTCGTACGAGCAGTACTTC.

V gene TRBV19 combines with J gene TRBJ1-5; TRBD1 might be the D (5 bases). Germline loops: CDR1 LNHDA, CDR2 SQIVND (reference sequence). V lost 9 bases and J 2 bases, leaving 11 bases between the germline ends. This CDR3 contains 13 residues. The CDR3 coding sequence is TGTGCCAGCGGGGGGTTCGGCAATCAGCCCCAGCATTTT. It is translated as CASGGFGNQPQHF.

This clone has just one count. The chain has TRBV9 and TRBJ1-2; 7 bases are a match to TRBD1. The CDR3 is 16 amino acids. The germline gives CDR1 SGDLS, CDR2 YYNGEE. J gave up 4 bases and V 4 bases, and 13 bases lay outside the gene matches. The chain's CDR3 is CASSTSGQTLLYGYTF. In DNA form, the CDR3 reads TGTGCCAGCAGCACTTCGGGACAGACGTTACTCTATGGCTACACCTTC.

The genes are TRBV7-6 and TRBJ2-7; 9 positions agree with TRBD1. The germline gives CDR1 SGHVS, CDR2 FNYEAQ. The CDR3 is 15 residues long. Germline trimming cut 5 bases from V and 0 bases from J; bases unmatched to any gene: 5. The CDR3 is CASSRGTGHSYEQYF. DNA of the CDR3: TGTGCCAGCAGCCGCGGGACAGGGCACTCCTACGAGCAGTACTTC.

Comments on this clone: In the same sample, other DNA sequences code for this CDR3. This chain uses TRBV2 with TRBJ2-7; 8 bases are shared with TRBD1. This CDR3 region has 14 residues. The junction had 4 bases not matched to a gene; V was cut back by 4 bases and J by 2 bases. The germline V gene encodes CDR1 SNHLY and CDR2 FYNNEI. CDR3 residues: CASSGQGPTYEQYF. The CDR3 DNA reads TGTGCCAGCAGTGGACAGGGGCCCACCTACGAGCAGTACTTC.

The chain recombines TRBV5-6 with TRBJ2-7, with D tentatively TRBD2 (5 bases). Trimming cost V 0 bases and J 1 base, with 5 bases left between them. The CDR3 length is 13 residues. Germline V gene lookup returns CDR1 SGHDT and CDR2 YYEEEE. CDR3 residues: CASSLGESYEQYF. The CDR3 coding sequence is TGTGCCAGCAGCTTGGGGGAGTCCTACGAGCAGTACTTC. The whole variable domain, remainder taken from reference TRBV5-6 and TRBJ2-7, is DAGVTQSPTHLIKTRGQQVTLRCSPKSGHDTVSWYQQALGQGPQFIFQYYEEEERQRGNFPDRFSGHQFPNYSSELNVNALLLGDSALYLCASSLGESYEQYFGPGTRLTVT.

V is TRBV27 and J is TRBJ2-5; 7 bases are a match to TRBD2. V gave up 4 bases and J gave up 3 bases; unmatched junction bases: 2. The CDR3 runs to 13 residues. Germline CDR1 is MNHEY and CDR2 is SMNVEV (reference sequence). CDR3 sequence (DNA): TGTGCCAGCAGTTGGGCGGGAGAAGAGACCCAGTACTTC. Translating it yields CASSWAGEETQYF.

This CDR3 reads CASRGRENTGELFF. The CDR3, as DNA: TGTGCCAGCAGGGGCCGGGAGAACACCGGGGAGCTGTTTTTT. This chain uses TRBV2 with TRBJ2-2, with D tentatively TRBD2 (5 bases). Looked up from germline, CDR1 is SNHLY and CDR2 is FYNNEI. The CDR3 is made up of 14 amino acids. V dropped 6 bases and J dropped 1 base, with 9 bases sitting between them.

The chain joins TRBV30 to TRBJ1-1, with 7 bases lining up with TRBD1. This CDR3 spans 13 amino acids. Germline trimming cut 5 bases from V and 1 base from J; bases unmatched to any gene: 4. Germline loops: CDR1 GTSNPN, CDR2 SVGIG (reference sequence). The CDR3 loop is CAWAGQPNTEAFF. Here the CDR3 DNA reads TGTGCCTGGGCGGGACAGCCGAACACTGAAGCTTTCTTT. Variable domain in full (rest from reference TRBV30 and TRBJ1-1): SQTIHQWPATLVQPVGSPLSLECTVEGTSNPNLYWYRQAAGRGLQLLFYSVGIGQISSEVPQNLSASRPQDRQFILSSKKLLLSDSGFYLCAWAGQPNTEAFFGQGTRLTVV.

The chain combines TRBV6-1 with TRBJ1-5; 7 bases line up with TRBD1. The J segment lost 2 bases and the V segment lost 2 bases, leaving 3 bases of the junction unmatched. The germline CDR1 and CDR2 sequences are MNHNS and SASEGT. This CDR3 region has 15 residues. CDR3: CASSELRGGNQPQHF. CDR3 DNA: TGTGCCAGCAGTGAACTCAGGGGGGGCAATCAGCCCCAGCATTTT.